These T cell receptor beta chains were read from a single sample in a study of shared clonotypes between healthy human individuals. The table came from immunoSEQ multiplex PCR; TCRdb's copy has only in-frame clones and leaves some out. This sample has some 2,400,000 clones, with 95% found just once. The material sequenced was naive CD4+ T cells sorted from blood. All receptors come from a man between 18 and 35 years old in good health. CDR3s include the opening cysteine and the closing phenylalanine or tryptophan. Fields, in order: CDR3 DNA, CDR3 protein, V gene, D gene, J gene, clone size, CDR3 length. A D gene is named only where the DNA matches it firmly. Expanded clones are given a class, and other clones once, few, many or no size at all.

CDR3nt: TGTGCCAGCAGTGGACTAGCCCTGAACACCGGGGAGCTGTTTTTT
CDR3aa: CASSGLALNTGELFF
v_gene: TRBV2
d_gene: TRBD2
j_gene: TRBJ2-2
abundance: NA
len: 15

CDR3nt: TGCAGCGTTGAAGGGGGGACAGGGGGCCCCTACGAGCAGTACTTC
CDR3aa: CSVEGGTGGPYEQYF
v_gene: TRBV29-1
d_gene: TRBD1
j_gene: TRBJ2-7
abundance: NA
len: 15

CDR3nt: TGCAGCGTGAAACTGGGATCTGAAGCTTTCTTT
CDR3aa: CSVKLGSEAFF
v_gene: TRBV29-1
d_gene: NA
j_gene: TRBJ1-1
abundance: NA
len: 11

CDR3nt: TGTGCCAGCATTCCGATCAGCGGGCCTGGCTACGAGCAGTACTTC
CDR3aa: CASIPISGPGYEQYF
v_gene: TRBV28
d_gene: NA
j_gene: TRBJ2-7
abundance: NA
len: 15

CDR3nt: TGTGCCTGGAAGGGACAGGGAGGCACCGGGGAGCTGTTTTTT
CDR3aa: CAWKGQGGTGELFF
v_gene: TRBV30
d_gene: TRBD1
j_gene: TRBJ2-2
abundance: NA
len: 14

CDR3nt: TGTGCCAGCAGTCCGAGGGAATTGATACTAGCCAAAAACATTCAGTACTTC
CDR3aa: CASSPRELILAKNIQYF
v_gene: TRBV7-9
d_gene: NA
j_gene: TRBJ2-4
abundance: NA
len: 17

CDR3nt: TGTGCCATCAGCAAGGGACTAGCGGGAGGGCCAAATGAGCAGTTCTTC
CDR3aa: CAISKGLAGGPNEQFF
v_gene: TRBV10-3
d_gene: TRBD2
j_gene: TRBJ2-1
abundance: NA
len: 16

CDR3nt: TGTGCCAGCAGAAGAGCGGGAGTGGAGACCCAGTACTTC
CDR3aa: CASRRAGVETQYF
v_gene: TRBV14
d_gene: TRBD2
j_gene: TRBJ2-5
abundance: once
len: 13

CDR3nt: TGTGCCATCAGTGAGTCCAGTTACGGGGAGCTGTTTTTT
CDR3aa: CAISESSYGELFF
v_gene: TRBV10-3
d_gene: NA
j_gene: TRBJ2-2
abundance: NA
len: 13

CDR3nt: TGTGCCAGCAGCGTAGAGGGGCAGGACACCATATATTTT
CDR3aa: CASSVEGQDTIYF
v_gene: TRBV9
d_gene: NA
j_gene: TRBJ1-3
abundance: NA
len: 13

CDR3nt: TGTGCCAGCAGCTCCGGGACAGTCTATAATTCACCCCTCCACTTT
CDR3aa: CASSSGTVYNSPLHF
v_gene: TRBV11-2
d_gene: TRBD1
j_gene: TRBJ1-6
abundance: NA
len: 15

CDR3nt: TGTGCCAGCAGCGTAGGGGCTACCCTCGCCTACAATGAGCAGTTCTTC
CDR3aa: CASSVGATLAYNEQFF
v_gene: TRBV9
d_gene: NA
j_gene: TRBJ2-1
abundance: NA
len: 16

CDR3nt: TGTGCCAGCAGCTTAGCGGCGGGGGTCGAGCAGTACTTC
CDR3aa: CASSLAAGVEQYF
v_gene: TRBV7-9
d_gene: TRBD2
j_gene: TRBJ2-7
abundance: NA
len: 13

CDR3nt: TGTGCCAGCAGCTTAGGGACTAGCGGGATATACAATGAGCAGTTCTTC
CDR3aa: CASSLGTSGIYNEQFF
v_gene: TRBV7-9
d_gene: TRBD2
j_gene: TRBJ2-1
abundance: NA
len: 16

CDR3nt: TGTGCCAGCACGGGACAGGGATATTACGAGCAGTACTTC
CDR3aa: CASTGQGYYEQYF
v_gene: TRBV28
d_gene: TRBD1
j_gene: TRBJ2-7
abundance: NA
len: 13

CDR3nt: TGTGCCAGCAGTTATAGGAGCGCCGAGGGAAACACCATATATTTT
CDR3aa: CASSYRSAEGNTIYF
v_gene: TRBV7-2
d_gene: NA
j_gene: TRBJ1-3
abundance: NA
len: 15

CDR3nt: TGTGCCTGGAGTGTACGTCGGCAGGGCCAAGCTTTCTTT
CDR3aa: CAWSVRRQGQAFF
v_gene: TRBV30
d_gene: NA
j_gene: TRBJ1-1
abundance: NA
len: 13

CDR3nt: TGTGCCATATCCGGGACAGGGGACACCGGGGAGCTGTTTTTT
CDR3aa: CAISGTGDTGELFF
v_gene: TRBV6-5
d_gene: TRBD1
j_gene: TRBJ2-2
abundance: NA
len: 14

CDR3nt: TGTGCCACCAGCAGAGTCGGAGAAAAACTGTTTTTT
CDR3aa: CATSRVGEKLFF
v_gene: TRBV15
d_gene: NA
j_gene: TRBJ1-4
abundance: NA
len: 12

CDR3nt: TGTGCCAGCAGCGACAGGGGGGTCGGCATGCAGTACTTC
CDR3aa: CASSDRGVGMQYF
v_gene: TRBV7-9
d_gene: TRBD1
j_gene: TRBJ2-7
abundance: once
len: 13

CDR3nt: TGTGCCTGGAGTGTCGCAAGTGGGCCGAGGGGCTACACCTTC
CDR3aa: CAWSVASGPRGYTF
v_gene: TRBV30
d_gene: NA
j_gene: TRBJ1-2
abundance: NA
len: 14

CDR3nt: TGTGCCAGCAGCTTAGAGCGGTCTGCGCAGTATTTT
CDR3aa: CASSLERSAQYF
v_gene: TRBV7-8
d_gene: NA
j_gene: TRBJ2-3
abundance: NA
len: 12

CDR3nt: TGTGCCAGCAGCTTGAGATCAGGGGTGAACACCGGGGAGCTGTTTTTT
CDR3aa: CASSLRSGVNTGELFF
v_gene: TRBV5-6
d_gene: NA
j_gene: TRBJ2-2
abundance: NA
len: 16

CDR3nt: TGTGCCAGCAGCTTAGGGGTTAGTTTGTTGTTCTTC
CDR3aa: CASSLGVSLLFF
v_gene: TRBV7-2
d_gene: NA
j_gene: TRBJ2-1
abundance: NA
len: 12

CDR3nt: TGTGCCAGCAGTTTGGGGCAGGGGGCGAGATATGGCTACACCTTC
CDR3aa: CASSLGQGARYGYTF
v_gene: TRBV28
d_gene: TRBD1
j_gene: TRBJ1-2
abundance: NA
len: 15

CDR3nt: TGTGCCAGCAGTGAAGAGGCCTACCGCACAGATACGCAGTATTTT
CDR3aa: CASSEEAYRTDTQYF
v_gene: TRBV6-1
d_gene: NA
j_gene: TRBJ2-3
abundance: NA
len: 15

CDR3nt: TGTGCCAGCAGCCCCAGGGGCCTTACCACCTACGAGCAGTACTTC
CDR3aa: CASSPRGLTTYEQYF
v_gene: TRBV7-2
d_gene: NA
j_gene: TRBJ2-7
abundance: NA
len: 15

CDR3nt: TGTGCCAGCACAGTTGCGCAGGGGGCCCTTTCGGATGGCTACACCTTC
CDR3aa: CASTVAQGALSDGYTF
v_gene: TRBV2
d_gene: TRBD1
j_gene: TRBJ1-2
abundance: NA
len: 16

CDR3nt: TGTGCCAGCAGTGAAAAAGGGGGCAGCTACAGCTCCTACGAGCAGTACTTC
CDR3aa: CASSEKGGSYSSYEQYF
v_gene: TRBV6-1
d_gene: TRBD1
j_gene: TRBJ2-7
abundance: NA
len: 17

CDR3nt: TGTGCCAGCACCCTGGGGCAGGATGGGAAAGCTTTCTTT
CDR3aa: CASTLGQDGKAFF
v_gene: TRBV5-4
d_gene: NA
j_gene: TRBJ1-1
abundance: NA
len: 13

CDR3nt: TGTGCCAGCAGCCCCACTAGCGGGAGTTTAGCGAACACCGGGGAGCTGTTTTTT
CDR3aa: CASSPTSGSLANTGELFF
v_gene: TRBV27
d_gene: TRBD2
j_gene: TRBJ2-2
abundance: NA
len: 18

CDR3nt: TGTGCCAGCAGCTTAGGGGCTAGGGGGGAGACCCAGTACTTC
CDR3aa: CASSLGARGETQYF
v_gene: TRBV13
d_gene: NA
j_gene: TRBJ2-5
abundance: NA
len: 14

CDR3nt: TGTGCCAGCAGCCCTATTCCGCAGGGCTCTGAGCAGTTCTTC
CDR3aa: CASSPIPQGSEQFF
v_gene: TRBV7-2
d_gene: NA
j_gene: TRBJ2-1
abundance: NA
len: 14

CDR3nt: TGTGCCAGCAGTTACGGGACAGGGGGGAATTCACCCCTCCACTTT
CDR3aa: CASSYGTGGNSPLHF
v_gene: TRBV6-5
d_gene: TRBD1
j_gene: TRBJ1-6
abundance: NA
len: 15

CDR3nt: TGTGCCAGCAGTGAATCACTCTTAGGGTACTATGGCTACACCTTC
CDR3aa: CASSESLLGYYGYTF
v_gene: TRBV2
d_gene: NA
j_gene: TRBJ1-2
abundance: NA
len: 15

CDR3nt: TGTGCCAGCAGCCTCGGGACAGGGCCCACCTACACCTTC
CDR3aa: CASSLGTGPTYTF
v_gene: TRBV14
d_gene: TRBD1
j_gene: TRBJ1-2
abundance: NA
len: 13

CDR3nt: TGCGCCAGCAGCCTGGGGCGCACAGATACGCAGTATTTT
CDR3aa: CASSLGRTDTQYF
v_gene: TRBV5-1
d_gene: NA
j_gene: TRBJ2-3
abundance: NA
len: 13